This record looks at one T cell receptor beta chain sequence and its context. No antigen is known for it. Per-nucleotide qualities are absent, and no much larger clonotype sits a single base away. The collaborating institutions used their own protocols to collect whole blood in K2EDTA tubes. For TCRbeta analysis, collaborator samples were shipped as frozen whole blood, as isolated PBMCs, or as DNA extracted from either sample type. TCRbeta CDR3 regions were amplified from genomic DNA using the immunoSEQ Assay, a bias-controlled multiplex PCR. Turning to the authors' computational methods: The number of nucleated cells in each sample was estimated from the amplification of reference gene primers within the assay. Sequence reads were collapsed and filtered to measure the absolute abundance of every unique TCRbeta CDR3 rearrangement. For each sample, productive Simpson clonality was calculated as the square root of Simpson's diversity index over productive rearrangements. The clones in this table, taken by TCRdb from immuneACCESS, are in-frame only. Not every clone is retained; where verified, under half of the shortfall comes from an unresolved V gene, and the cause of the rest is unknown. D and trimming come from the DNA, and the V and J calls and clone size come from that table. This sample has some 93,000 clones in its table, and approximately 86% of those were observed once. Clones ranked in the top ten supply roughly 7.2% of the sample.

The data stem from a study of blood T cell repertoires in COVID-19 (dated by TCRdb to 2020 to 2022). Looking at the study overall: The collaborator samples originated in the United States, Italy and Spain and spanned the acute and convalescent phases of COVID-19. Samples came from the ongoing ImmuneRACE study (first 160 participants) plus 1,254 subjects from 6 global collaborators. HLA class I and class II types, where available, came from metadata supplied by the sample provider rather than from assay-based typing. The material from the prospective study consisted of cDNA or gDNA derived from T cells, B-cell-depleted T cells, or PBMCs. Subjects who had been exposed to COVID-19, were actively infected with it, or had recovered from it provided the deeply sampled blood TCRbeta repertoires that made up the dataset. The repertoires were released in a freely available public database meant as a resource for research on the immune response to SARS-CoV-2. Sample metadata almost always included a de-identified subject ID, COVID-19 status, age in years and sex.

The germline V and J ends show losses of 6 bases and 4 bases respectively, and no gene match explains 14 bases of the junction. From its cysteine to its phenylalanine, the CDR3 spans 16 amino acids. The DNA shown is the 48-base CDR3, in frame from base 1. CDR1 and CDR2, per the germline V gene (reference sequence), are LNHNV and YYDKDF. General conclusions and limits of the study: Clinical and demographic metadata were provided uncurated, with the amount varying by source and participant.

The sample consisted of peripheral blood. The receptor's source is a man in his fifties or sixties with acute or convalescent COVID-19. This chain joins TRBV15 to TRBJ1-1, and 7 bases in between align with TRBD1. The CDR3 reads as follows: CATSIPSTGVGTEAFF. The DNA sequence is as follows: TGTGCCACCAGTATCCCCTCTACAGGGGTAGGCACTGAAGCTTTCTTT. The full variable domain, completed from the reference TRBV15 and TRBJ1-1 proteins outside the CDR3, reads DAMVIQNPRYQVTQFGKPVTLSCSQTLNHNVMYWYQQKSSQAPKLLFHYYDKDFNNEADTPDNFQSRRPNTSFCFLDIRSPGLGDTAMYLCATSIPSTGVGTEAFFGQGTRLTVV.